This T cell receptor beta chain was sequenced in a study of blood T cell repertoires in COVID-19. Turning to the study itself: Samples came from the United States, Italy and Spain, spanning acute and convalescent COVID-19.

Original processing methods: Estimation of nucleated cell counts relied on the amplification of reference gene primers. Assay used: immunoSEQ multiplex PCR; TCRdb lists only in-frame clones, some missing. V, J and clone size were drawn from that table, and D and trimming were deduced from the DNA. The table includes roughly 220,000 clones, about nine tenths detected once. The CDR3 loop spans 15 amino acids. Trimming cost V 0 bases and J 8 bases, with 14 bases left between them. Germline V CDR1 and CDR2: KGHSH, LQKENI. Individuals drawn from about 26 US areas were roughly 18 to 100 years old. The specimen was PBMCs or T cells enriched from blood (not recorded which). J is TRBJ2-4 and V is TRBV18, with D tentatively TRBD2 (5 bases). This TCR derives from a woman between 35 and 50 years old with acute COVID-19. The chain's CDR3 is CASSPPGLPGDIQYF. The CDR3 nucleotides are TGTGCCAGCTCACCACCAGGACTCCCAGGAGACATTCAGTACTTC.